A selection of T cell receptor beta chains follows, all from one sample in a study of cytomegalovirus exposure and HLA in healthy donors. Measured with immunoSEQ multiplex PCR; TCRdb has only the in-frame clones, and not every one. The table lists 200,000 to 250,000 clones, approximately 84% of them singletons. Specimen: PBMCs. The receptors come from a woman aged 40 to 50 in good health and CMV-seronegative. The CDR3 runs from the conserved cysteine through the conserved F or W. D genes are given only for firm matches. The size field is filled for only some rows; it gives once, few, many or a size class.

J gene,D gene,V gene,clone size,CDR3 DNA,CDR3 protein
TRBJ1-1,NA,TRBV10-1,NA,TGCGCCAGCAGTCGCGAGGAGGGGGGGAGGGCTTTCTTT,CASSREEGGRAFF
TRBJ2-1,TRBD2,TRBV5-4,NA,TGTGCCAGCAGCCCACAGGGACTAGCGGGGACCAATGAGCAGTTCTTC,CASSPQGLAGTNEQFF
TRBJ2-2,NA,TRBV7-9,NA,TGTGCCAGGAGAGGGTCGGAGAACACCGGGGAGCTGTTTTTT,CARRGSENTGELFF
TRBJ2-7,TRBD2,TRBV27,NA,TGTGCCAGCAGTCGTGTTAGCGGGGCCCGCCGCCACGAGCAGTACTTC,CASSRVSGARRHEQYF
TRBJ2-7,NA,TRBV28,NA,TGTGCCAGCAGTTTACCCCTGTCCTCTTACGAGCAGTACTTC,CASSLPLSSYEQYF
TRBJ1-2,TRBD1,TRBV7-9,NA,TGTGCCAGCAGCTTAGCAGGGGGACAGAACCTCTATGGCTACACCTTC,CASSLAGGQNLYGYTF
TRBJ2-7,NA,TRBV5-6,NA,TGTGCCAGCAGCGTGGAAGGGAGAGGAGAGCAGTACTTC,CASSVEGRGEQYF
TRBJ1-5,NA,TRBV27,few,TGTGCCAGCAGTTTACTCTCTAGTAATCAGCCCCAGCATTTT,CASSLLSSNQPQHF
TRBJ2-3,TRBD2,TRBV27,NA,TGTGCCAGCAGTTTCCTCCACTCGGGGGGAGGTGATACGCAGTATTTT,CASSFLHSGGGDTQYF
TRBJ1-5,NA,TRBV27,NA,TGTGCCAGCACCCACGGGAGGAATCAGCCCCAGCATTTT,CASTHGRNQPQHF
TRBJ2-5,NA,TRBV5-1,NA,TGCGCCAGCAGCTTGGTAGCCAAACAAGAGACCCAGTACTTC,CASSLVAKQETQYF
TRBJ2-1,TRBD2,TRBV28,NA,TGTGCCAGCAGTATCCAAACTAGCGGATACTACAATGAGCAGTTCTTC,CASSIQTSGYYNEQFF
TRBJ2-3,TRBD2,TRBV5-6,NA,TGTGCCAGCACTGACCTAGCGGGGGGATCAGATACGCAGTATTTT,CASTDLAGGSDTQYF
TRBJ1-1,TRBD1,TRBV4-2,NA,TGTGCCAGCAGCCAAGCCCAGGGGGCCACGATCACTGAAGCTTTCTTT,CASSQAQGATITEAFF
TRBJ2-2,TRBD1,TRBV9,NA,TGTGCCAGCAGCGTTAATCCGGGACAGGGTTCAGACACCGGGGAGCTGTTTTTT,CASSVNPGQGSDTGELFF
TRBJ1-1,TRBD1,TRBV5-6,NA,TGTGCCAGCAGCTTATTACAGGGGAGCACTGAAGCTTTCTTT,CASSLLQGSTEAFF
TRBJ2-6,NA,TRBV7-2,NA,TGTGCCAGCAGATCTCCCTCTGGGGCCAACGTCCTGACTTTC,CASRSPSGANVLTF
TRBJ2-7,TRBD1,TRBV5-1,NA,TGCGCCAGCAGTTCCGGGACAGGACTCTACGAGCAGTACTTC,CASSSGTGLYEQYF
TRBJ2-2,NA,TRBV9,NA,TGTGCCAGCAGCGTAGCGCAAGGGAGGTCCGGGGAGCTGTTTTTT,CASSVAQGRSGELFF
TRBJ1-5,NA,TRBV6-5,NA,TGTGCCAGCAAGATTACGGGGGGCAATCAGCCCCAGCATTTT,CASKITGGNQPQHF
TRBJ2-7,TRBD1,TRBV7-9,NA,TGTTCCAGCAGCCCCGGGACAGGGGTCGAGCAGTACTTC,CSSSPGTGVEQYF
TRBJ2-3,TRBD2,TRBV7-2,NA,TGTGCCAGCAGCCCCTATAGCGGGGCAGATACGCAGTATTTT,CASSPYSGADTQYF
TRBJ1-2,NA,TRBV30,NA,TGTGCCTGGAGCGACGAGGGTAACAACTATGGCTACACCTTC,CAWSDEGNNYGYTF
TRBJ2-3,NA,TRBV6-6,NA,TGTGCCAGCAGTTACTCACTAGCTTCAGATACGCAGTATTTT,CASSYSLASDTQYF
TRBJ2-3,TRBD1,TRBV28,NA,TGTGCCAGCTCGGACAGGGGGCGAGTGTTGACAGATACGCAGTATTTT,CASSDRGRVLTDTQYF
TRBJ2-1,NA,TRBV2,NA,TGTGCCAGCAGTGAAGGGACTGGCTCCTACAATGAGCAGTTCTTC,CASSEGTGSYNEQFF
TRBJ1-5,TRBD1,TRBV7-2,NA,TGTGCCAGCAGCCGGGACAGACAATTAGGGCCCCAGCATTTT,CASSRDRQLGPQHF
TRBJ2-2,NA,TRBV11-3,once,TGTGCCAGCAGCCGTAACAGGGCGGACACCGGGGAGCTGTTTTTT,CASSRNRADTGELFF
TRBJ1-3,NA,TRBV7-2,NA,TGTGCCAGCAGCTTAGGTTACAGGGCCATCGGAAACACCATATATTTT,CASSLGYRAIGNTIYF
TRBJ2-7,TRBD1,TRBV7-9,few,TGTGCCAGCACTATACCGGGACAGAACTACGAGCAGTACTTC,CASTIPGQNYEQYF
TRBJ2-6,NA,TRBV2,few,TGTGCCAGCAGTGGAAACTTTCGCTCTGGGGCCAACGTCCTGACTTTC,CASSGNFRSGANVLTF
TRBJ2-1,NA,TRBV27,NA,TGTGCCAGCAGTTCCCAAACAGCAAGCTCCTACAATGAGCAGTTCTTC,CASSSQTASSYNEQFF
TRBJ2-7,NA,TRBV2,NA,TGTGCCAGCAGTACAGGGATCGAGCAGTACTTC,CASSTGIEQYF
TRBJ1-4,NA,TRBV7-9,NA,TGTGCCAGCATTAGCTCGGGTAATGAAAAACTGTTTTTT,CASISSGNEKLFF
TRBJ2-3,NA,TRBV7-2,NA,TGTGCCAGCAGTCTAGGACTCACCACAGATACGCAGTATTTT,CASSLGLTTDTQYF
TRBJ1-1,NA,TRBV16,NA,TGTGCCAGCAGCCAATCGCAGGACAGAGTCACTGAAGCTTTCTTT,CASSQSQDRVTEAFF
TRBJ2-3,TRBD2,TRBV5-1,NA,TGCGCCAGCAGCTTCGGAAGCGGGGGCACAGATACGCAGTATTTT,CASSFGSGGTDTQYF
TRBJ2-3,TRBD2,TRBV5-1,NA,TGCGCCAGCAGCTTGACGGCGGGGGGGGCAGATACGCAGTATTTT,CASSLTAGGADTQYF
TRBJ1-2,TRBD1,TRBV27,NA,TGTGCCAGCAGACGCATCTCGGGACAGCACAGTGGCTACACCTTC,CASRRISGQHSGYTF
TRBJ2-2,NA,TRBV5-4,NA,TGTGCCAGCAGCTTAAGCGGGTTGAACACCGGGGAGCTGTTTTTT,CASSLSGLNTGELFF
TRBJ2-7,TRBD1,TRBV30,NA,TGTGCCTGGAAGAGGACAGGGGTTTCCTACGAGCAGTACTTC,CAWKRTGVSYEQYF
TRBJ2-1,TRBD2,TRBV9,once,TGTGCCAGCAGCGACCAGCGGGGGGCCTCGGATGAGCAGTTCTTC,CASSDQRGASDEQFF
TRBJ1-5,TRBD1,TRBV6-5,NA,TGTGCCAGCAGTGCCGAGGGGGCCAGCAATCAGCCCCAGCATTTT,CASSAEGASNQPQHF
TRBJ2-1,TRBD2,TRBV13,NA,TGTGCCAGCAGCTTATTATTAGCGGGGGACACTCCCTACAATGAGCAGTTCTTC,CASSLLLAGDTPYNEQFF
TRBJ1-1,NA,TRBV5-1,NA,TGCGCCAGCAGCTCCACAGGTCTGAACACTGAAGCTTTCTTT,CASSSTGLNTEAFF
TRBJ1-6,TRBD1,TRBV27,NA,TGTGCCAGCAGTTTGGGACAGATGGGCTCCTATAATTCACCCCTCCACTTT,CASSLGQMGSYNSPLHF
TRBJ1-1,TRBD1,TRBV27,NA,TGTGCCAGCAGTTTATCGAAGGGACAGGGGGCAGGCACTGAAGCTTTCTTT,CASSLSKGQGAGTEAFF
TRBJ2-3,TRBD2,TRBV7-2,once,TGTGCCAGCAGCTCCGGACTAGCGGGGGGCCAGGGGGATACGCAGTATTTT,CASSSGLAGGQGDTQYF